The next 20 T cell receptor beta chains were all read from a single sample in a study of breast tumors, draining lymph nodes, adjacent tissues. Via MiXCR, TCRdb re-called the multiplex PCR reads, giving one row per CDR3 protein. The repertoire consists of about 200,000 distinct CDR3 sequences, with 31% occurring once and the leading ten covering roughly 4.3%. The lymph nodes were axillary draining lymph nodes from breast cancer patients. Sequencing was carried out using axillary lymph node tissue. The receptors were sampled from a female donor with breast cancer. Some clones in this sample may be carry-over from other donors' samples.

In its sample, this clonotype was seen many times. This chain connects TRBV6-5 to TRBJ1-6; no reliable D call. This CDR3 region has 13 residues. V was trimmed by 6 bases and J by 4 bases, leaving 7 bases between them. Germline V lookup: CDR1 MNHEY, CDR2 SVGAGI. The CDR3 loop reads CASSRGYNSPLHF. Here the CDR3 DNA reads TGTGCCAGCAGCCGGGGTTATAATTCACCCCTCCACTTT.

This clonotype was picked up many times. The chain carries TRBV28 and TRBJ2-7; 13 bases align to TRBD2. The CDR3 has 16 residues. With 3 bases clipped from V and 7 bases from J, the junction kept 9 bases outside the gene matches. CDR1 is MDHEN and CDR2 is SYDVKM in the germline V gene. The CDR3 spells CASSLPTSGRASEQYF. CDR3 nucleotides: TGTGCCAGCAGTTTGCCAACTAGCGGGAGGGCGAGTGAGCAGTACTTC.

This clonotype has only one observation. The DNA of the CDR3 is TGCGCCAGCAGGCCTAAGACAGAGTTCCACGAGACCCAGTACTTC. Protein sequence: CASRPKTEFHETQYF. The chain couples TRBV5-1 to TRBJ2-5, with D tentatively TRBD1 (5 bases). The V and J ends lost 5 bases and 5 bases respectively, with 19 bases between them. This CDR3 region has 15 residues. Germline loops: CDR1 SGHRS, CDR2 YFSETQ.

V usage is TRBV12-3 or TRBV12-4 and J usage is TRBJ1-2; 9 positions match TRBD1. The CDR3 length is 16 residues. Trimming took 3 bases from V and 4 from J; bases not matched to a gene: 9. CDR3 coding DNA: TGTGCCAGCAGTTTCGCGGGACAGGGCTCTCCCTATGGCTACACCTTC. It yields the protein CASSFAGQGSPYGYTF.

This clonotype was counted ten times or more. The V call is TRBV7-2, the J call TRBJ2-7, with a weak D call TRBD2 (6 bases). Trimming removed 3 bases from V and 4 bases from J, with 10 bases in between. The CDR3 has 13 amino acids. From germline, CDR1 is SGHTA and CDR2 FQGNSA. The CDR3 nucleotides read TGTGCCAGCAGCTTCTCCGGGGGATACGAGCAGTACTTC. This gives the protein CASSFSGGYEQYF.

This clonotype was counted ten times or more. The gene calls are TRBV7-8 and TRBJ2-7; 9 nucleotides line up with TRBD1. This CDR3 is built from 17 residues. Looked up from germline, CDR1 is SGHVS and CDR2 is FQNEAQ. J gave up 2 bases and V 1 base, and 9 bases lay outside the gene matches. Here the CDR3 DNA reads TGTGCCAGCAGCTTAGAAGGGACAGGGCCCCGGGCCTACGAGCAGTACTTC. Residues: CASSLEGTGPRAYEQYF.

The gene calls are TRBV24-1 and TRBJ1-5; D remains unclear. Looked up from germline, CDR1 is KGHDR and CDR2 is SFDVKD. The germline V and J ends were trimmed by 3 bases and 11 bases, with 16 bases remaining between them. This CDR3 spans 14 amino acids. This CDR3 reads CATSDPGLQETQHF. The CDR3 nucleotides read TGTGCCACCAGTGATCCTGGACTCCAAGAGACCCAGCATTTT.

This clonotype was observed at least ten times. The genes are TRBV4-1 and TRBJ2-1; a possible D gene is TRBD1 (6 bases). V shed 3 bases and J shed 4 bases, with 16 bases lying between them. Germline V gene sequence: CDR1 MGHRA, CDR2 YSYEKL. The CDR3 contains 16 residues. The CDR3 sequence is CASSQGSWTEYNEQFF. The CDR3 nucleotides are TGCGCCAGCAGCCAGGGCTCTTGGACAGAGTACAATGAGCAGTTCTTC.

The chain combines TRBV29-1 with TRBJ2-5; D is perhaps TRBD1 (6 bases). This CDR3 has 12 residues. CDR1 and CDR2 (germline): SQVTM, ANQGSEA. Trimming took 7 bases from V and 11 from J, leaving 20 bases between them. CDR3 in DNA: TGCAGCGCTTTGGACGGGACATATGAGCAGTACTTC. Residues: CSALDGTYEQYF.

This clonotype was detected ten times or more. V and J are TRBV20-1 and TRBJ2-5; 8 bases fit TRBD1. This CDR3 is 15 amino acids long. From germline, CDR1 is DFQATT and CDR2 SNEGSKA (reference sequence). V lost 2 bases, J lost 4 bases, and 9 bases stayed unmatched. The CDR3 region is CSARSRTGLRETQYF. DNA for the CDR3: TGCAGTGCTAGATCTCGGACAGGGTTGAGAGAGACCCAGTACTTC.

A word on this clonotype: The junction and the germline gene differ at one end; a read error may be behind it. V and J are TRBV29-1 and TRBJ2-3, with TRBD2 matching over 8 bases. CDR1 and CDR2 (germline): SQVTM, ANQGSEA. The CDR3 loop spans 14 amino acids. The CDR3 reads CRVVGRGGADTQYF. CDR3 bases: TGCAGGGTTGTTGGTCGGGGGGGCGCAGATACGCAGTATTTT.

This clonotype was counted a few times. In DNA form, the CDR3 reads TGTGCCAGCAGCTTGGGGGGGGCTGCCTCGTGGTACTTC. It yields the protein CASSLGGAASWYF. The chain is built from TRBV5-4 and TRBJ2-7; D is possibly TRBD1 or TRBD2 (6 bases each). The CDR3 has 13 residues. From germline, CDR1 is SGHNT and CDR2 YYREEE (reference sequence). The V end lost 0 bases, the J end lost 12 bases, and 16 bases lay between the germline ends.

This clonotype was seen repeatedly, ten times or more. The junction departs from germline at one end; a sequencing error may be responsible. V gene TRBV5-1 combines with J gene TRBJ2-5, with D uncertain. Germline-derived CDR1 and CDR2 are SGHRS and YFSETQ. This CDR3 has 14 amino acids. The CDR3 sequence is CASSLGPDQDTQYF. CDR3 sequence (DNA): TGCGCCAGCAGCTTAGGCCCCGACCAAGACACCCAGTACTTC. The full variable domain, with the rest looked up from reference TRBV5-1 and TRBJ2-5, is KAGVTQTPRYLIKTRGQQVTLSCSPISGHRSVSWYQQTPGQGLQFLFEYFSETQRNKGNFPGRFSGRQFSNSRSEMNVSTLELGDSALYLCASSLGPDQDTQYFGPGTRLLVL.

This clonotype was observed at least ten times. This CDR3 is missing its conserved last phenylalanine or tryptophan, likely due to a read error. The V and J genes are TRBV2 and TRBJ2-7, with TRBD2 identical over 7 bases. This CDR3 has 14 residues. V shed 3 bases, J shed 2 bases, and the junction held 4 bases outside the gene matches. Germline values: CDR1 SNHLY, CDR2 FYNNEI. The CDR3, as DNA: TGTGCCAGCAGTGAGGAGCGGGATACCTACGAGCAGTACCTC. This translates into CASSEERDTYEQYL.

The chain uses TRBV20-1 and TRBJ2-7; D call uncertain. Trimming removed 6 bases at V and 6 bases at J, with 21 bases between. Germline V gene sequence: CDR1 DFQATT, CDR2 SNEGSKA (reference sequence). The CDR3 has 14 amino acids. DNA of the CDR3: TGCAGTGCACTAACGCGGACGCAGACCTCCGAGCAGTACTTC. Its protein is CSALTRTQTSEQYF.

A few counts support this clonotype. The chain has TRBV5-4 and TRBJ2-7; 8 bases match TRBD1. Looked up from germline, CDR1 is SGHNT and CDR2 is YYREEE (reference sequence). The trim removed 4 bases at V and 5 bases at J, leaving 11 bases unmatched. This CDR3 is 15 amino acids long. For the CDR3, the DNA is TGTGCCAGCAGCGCGGGACAGGCCCAGTACCACGAGCAGTACTTC. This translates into CASSAGQAQYHEQYF. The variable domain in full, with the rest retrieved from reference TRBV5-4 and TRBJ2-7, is ETGVTQSPTHLIKTRGQQVTLRCSSQSGHNTVSWYQQALGQGPQFIFQYYREEENGRGNFPPRFSGLQFPNYSSELNVNALELDDSALYLCASSAGQAQYHEQYFGPGTRLTVT.

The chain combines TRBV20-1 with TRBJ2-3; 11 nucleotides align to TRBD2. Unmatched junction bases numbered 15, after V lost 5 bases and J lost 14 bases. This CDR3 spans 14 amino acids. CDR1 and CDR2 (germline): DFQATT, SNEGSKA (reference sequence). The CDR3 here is CSAPLAGGRVWGYF. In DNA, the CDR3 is TGCAGTGCTCCATTAGCGGGAGGGCGCGTCTGGGGGTATTTT.

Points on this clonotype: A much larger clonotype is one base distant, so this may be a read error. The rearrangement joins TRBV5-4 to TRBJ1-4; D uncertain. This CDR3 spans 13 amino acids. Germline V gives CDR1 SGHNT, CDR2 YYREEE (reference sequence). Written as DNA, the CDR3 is TGTGCCAGCAGCTTGGCCAACAGCGAAAGACTGTTTTTT. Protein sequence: CASSLANSERLFF. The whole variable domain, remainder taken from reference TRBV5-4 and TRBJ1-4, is ETGVTQSPTHLIKTRGQQVTLRCSSQSGHNTVSWYQQALGQGPQFIFQYYREEENGRGNFPPRFSGLQFPNYSSELNVNALELDDSALYLCASSLANSERLFFGSGTQLSVL.

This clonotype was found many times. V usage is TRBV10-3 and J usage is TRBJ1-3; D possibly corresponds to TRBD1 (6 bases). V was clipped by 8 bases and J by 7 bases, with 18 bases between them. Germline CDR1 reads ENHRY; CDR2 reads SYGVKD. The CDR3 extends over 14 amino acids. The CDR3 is CAIRDQGFRNTIYF. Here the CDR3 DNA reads TGTGCCATCCGGGATCAGGGGTTTAGGAACACCATATATTTT.

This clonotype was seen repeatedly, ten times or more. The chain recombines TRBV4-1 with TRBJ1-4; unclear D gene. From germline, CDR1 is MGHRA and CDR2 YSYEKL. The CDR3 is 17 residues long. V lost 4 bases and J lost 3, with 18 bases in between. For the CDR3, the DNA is TGCGCCAGCAGCCGCCAAGGGTCTGCGGGAGCTAATGAAAAACTGTTTTTT. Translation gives CASSRQGSAGANEKLFF.